This TCR beta chain is drawn from a study of vaccination effects on CD4 cells after COVID-19. Measured with immunoSEQ multiplex PCR; TCRdb has only the in-frame clones, and not every one. The sample has tens of thousands of clones, 78% seen once. Culture proceeded for about ten days, and CD4+ T cells were then isolated. Two-dose vaccination with either BNT162b2 or mRNA-1273 was given to the participants. Comment on this clone: The antigen is not known.

CDR1 is SGDLS and CDR2 is YYNGEE in the germline V gene. This CDR3 has 16 residues. The V gene lost 0 bases and the J gene lost 0 bases, with 9 bases spanning the gap. V and J are TRBV9 and TRBJ1-4; TRBD1 is a possible D gene (6 bases). This receptor was taken from a human donor who received a COVID-19 vaccine. Sample: CD4+ T cells from PBMCs cultured without peptide, taken after COVID-19 vaccination. Here the CDR3 reads CASSVGAGATNEKLFF. CDR3 nucleotides: TGTGCCAGCAGCGTAGGCGCAGGGGCAACTAATGAAAAACTGTTTTTT.